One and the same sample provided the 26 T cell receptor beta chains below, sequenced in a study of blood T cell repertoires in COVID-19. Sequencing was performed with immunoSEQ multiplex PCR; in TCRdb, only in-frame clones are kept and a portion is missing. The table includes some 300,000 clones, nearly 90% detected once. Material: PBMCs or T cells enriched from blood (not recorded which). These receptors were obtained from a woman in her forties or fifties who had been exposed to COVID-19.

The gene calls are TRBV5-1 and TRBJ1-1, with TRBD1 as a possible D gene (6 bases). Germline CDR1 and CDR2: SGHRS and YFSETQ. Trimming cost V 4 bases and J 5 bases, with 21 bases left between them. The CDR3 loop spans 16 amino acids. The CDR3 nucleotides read TGCGCCAGCAGCGCGCAGGGCGGTCAGGGGTTTACTGAAGCTTTCTTT. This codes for CASSAQGGQGFTEAFF. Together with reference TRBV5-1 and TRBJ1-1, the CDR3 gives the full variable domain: KAGVTQTPRYLIKTRGQQVTLSCSPISGHRSVSWYQQTPGQGLQFLFEYFSETQRNKGNFPGRFSGRQFSNSRSEMNVSTLELGDSALYLCASSAQGGQGFTEAFFGQGTRLTVV.

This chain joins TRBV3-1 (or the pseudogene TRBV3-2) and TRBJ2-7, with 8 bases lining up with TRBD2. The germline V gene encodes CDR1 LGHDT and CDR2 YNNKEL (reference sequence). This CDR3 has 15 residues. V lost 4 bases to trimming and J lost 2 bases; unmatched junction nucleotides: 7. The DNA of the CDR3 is TGTGCCAGCAGCCCAAGCACGGGACTAGCCTACGAGCAGTACTTC. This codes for CASSPSTGLAYEQYF.

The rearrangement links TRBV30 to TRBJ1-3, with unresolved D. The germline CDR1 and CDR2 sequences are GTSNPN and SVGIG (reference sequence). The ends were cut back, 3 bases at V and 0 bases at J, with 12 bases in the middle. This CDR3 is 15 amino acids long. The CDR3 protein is CAWRADSNSGNTIYF. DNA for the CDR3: TGTGCCTGGAGAGCGGACTCAAACTCTGGAAACACCATATATTTT.

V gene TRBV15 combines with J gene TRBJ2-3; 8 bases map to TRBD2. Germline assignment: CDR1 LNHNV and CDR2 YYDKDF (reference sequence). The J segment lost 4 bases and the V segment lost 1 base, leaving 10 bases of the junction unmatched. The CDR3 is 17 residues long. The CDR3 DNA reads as TGTGCCACCAGCAGAGTGCGGCAGACTAGCGCCCCAGATACGCAGTATTTT. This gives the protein CATSRVRQTSAPDTQYF.

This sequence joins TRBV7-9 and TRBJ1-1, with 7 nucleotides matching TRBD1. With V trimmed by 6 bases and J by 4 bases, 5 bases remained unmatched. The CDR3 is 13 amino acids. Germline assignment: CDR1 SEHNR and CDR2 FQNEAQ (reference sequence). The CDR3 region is CASRATGATEAFF. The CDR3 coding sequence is TGTGCCAGCAGGGCTACAGGGGCCACTGAAGCTTTCTTT.

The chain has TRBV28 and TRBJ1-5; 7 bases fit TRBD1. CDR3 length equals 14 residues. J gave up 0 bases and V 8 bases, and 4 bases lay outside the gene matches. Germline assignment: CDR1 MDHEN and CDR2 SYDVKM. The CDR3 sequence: CASLQGSSNQPQHF. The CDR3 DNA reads TGTGCCAGCTTACAGGGGTCTAGCAATCAGCCCCAGCATTTT.

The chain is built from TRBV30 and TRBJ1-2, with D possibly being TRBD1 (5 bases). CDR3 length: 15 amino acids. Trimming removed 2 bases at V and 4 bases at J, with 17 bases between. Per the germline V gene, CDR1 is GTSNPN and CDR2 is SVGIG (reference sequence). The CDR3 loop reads CAWSSPGTGLYGYTF. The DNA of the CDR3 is TGTGCCTGGAGTAGCCCCGGAACAGGCCTCTATGGCTACACCTTC.

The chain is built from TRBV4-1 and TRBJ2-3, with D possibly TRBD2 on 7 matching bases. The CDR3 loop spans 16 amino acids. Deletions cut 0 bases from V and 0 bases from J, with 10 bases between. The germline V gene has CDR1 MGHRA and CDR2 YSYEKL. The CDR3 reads CASSQDGGASTDTQYF. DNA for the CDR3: TGCGCCAGCAGCCAAGATGGGGGGGCAAGCACAGATACGCAGTATTTT.

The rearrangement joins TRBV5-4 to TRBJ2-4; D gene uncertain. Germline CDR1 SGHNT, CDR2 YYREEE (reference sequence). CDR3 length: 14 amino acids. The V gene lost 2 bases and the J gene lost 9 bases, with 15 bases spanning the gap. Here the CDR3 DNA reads TGTGCCAGCAGCTTCGAGCCCCACCAAACCATTCAGTACTTC. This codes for CASSFEPHQTIQYF. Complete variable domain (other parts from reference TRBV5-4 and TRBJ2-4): ETGVTQSPTHLIKTRGQQVTLRCSSQSGHNTVSWYQQALGQGPQFIFQYYREEENGRGNFPPRFSGLQFPNYSSELNVNALELDDSALYLCASSFEPHQTIQYFGAGTRLSVL.

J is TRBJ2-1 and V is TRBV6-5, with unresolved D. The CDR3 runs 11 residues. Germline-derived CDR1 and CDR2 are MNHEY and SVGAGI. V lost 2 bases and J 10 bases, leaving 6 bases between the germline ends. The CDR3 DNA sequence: TGTGCCAGCAGTTACGGTCGGGAGCAGTTCTTC. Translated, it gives CASSYGREQFF.

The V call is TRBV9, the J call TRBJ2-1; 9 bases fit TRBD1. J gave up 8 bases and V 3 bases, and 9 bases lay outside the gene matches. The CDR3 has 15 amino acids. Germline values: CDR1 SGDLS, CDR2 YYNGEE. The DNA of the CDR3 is TGTGCCAGCAGCGCTCGGGACAGGGTTTTCGATGAGCAGTTCTTC. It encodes CASSARDRVFDEQFF.

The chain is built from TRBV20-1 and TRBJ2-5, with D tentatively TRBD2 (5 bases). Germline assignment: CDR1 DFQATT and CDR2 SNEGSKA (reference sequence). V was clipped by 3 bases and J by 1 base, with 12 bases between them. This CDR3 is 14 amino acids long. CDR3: CSASSVSGQETQYF. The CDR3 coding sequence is TGCAGTGCTAGTTCGGTCAGCGGCCAAGAGACCCAGTACTTC.

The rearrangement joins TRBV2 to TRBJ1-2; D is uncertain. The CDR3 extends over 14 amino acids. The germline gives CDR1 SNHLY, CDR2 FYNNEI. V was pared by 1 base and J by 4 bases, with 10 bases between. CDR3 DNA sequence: TGTGCCAGCAGTGAAGAGTCCGTGAGCTATGGCTACACCTTC. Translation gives CASSEESVSYGYTF.

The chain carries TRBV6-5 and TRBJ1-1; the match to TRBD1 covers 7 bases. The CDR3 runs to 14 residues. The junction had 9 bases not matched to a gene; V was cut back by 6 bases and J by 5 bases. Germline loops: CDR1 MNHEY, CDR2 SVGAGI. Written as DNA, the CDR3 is TGTGCCAGCAGACCGACAGGGTCGGGGACTGAAGCTTTCTTT. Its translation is CASRPTGSGTEAFF.

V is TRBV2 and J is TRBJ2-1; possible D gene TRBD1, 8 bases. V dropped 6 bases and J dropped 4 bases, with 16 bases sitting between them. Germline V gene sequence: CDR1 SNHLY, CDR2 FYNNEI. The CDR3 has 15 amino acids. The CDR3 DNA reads TGTGCCAGCAGCGGGGGGACAGGAGGATACAATGAGCAGTTCTTC. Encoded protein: CASSGGTGGYNEQFF.

The CDR3 sequence is CASRSSTGNTIYF. The CDR3 nucleotides read TGTGCCAGCAGGTCCAGTACTGGAAACACCATATATTTT. The rearrangement links TRBV12-3 or TRBV12-4 to TRBJ1-3; no clear D. The ends were cut back, 6 bases at V and 2 bases at J, with 8 bases in the middle. The CDR3 contains 13 residues.

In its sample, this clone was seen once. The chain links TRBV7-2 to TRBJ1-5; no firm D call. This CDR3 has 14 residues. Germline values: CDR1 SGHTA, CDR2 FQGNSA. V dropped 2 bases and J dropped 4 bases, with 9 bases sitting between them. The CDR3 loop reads CASSLYGWNQPQHF. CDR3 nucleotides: TGTGCCAGCAGCTTATACGGGTGGAATCAGCCCCAGCATTTT.

The CDR3: CASSVSAGEAFF. CDR3 bases: TGTGCCAGCAGTGTGTCTGCAGGGGAAGCTTTCTTT. The V and J genes are TRBV28 and TRBJ1-1; maybe TRBD1 (5 bases). Between the trimmed V and J ends, which lost 5 bases and 8 bases, there was a span of 12 bases. Germline V gene sequence: CDR1 MDHEN, CDR2 SYDVKM. The length of the CDR3 is 12 residues.

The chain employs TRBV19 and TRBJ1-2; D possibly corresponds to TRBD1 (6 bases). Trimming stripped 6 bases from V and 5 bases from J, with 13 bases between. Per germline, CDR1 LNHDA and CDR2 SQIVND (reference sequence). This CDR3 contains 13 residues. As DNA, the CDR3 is TGTGCCAGTAGCCCTACAGGGTCGTATGGCTACACCTTC. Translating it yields CASSPTGSYGYTF.

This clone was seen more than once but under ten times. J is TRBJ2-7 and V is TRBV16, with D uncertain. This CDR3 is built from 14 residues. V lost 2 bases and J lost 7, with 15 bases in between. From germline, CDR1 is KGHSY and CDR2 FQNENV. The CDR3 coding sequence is TGTGCCAGCAGCCAAAACACTGGAGTCTTTGAGCAGTACTTC. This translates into CASSQNTGVFEQYF.

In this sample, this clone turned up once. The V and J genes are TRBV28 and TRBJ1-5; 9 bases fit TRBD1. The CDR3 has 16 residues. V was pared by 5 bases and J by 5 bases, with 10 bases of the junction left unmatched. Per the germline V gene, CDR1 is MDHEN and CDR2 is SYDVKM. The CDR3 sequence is CASSLIGGQGHQPQHF. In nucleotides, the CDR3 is TGTGCCAGCAGTCTCATAGGGGGACAGGGTCATCAGCCCCAGCATTTT.

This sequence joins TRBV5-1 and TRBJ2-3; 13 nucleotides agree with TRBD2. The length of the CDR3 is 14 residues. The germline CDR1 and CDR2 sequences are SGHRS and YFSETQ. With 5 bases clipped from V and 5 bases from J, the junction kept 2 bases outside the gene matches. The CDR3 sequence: CASSRLAGGDTQYF. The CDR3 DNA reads TGCGCCAGCAGTAGACTAGCGGGGGGAGATACGCAGTATTTT. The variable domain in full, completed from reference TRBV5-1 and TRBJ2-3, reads KAGVTQTPRYLIKTRGQQVTLSCSPISGHRSVSWYQQTPGQGLQFLFEYFSETQRNKGNFPGRFSGRQFSNSRSEMNVSTLELGDSALYLCASSRLAGGDTQYFGPGTRLTVL.

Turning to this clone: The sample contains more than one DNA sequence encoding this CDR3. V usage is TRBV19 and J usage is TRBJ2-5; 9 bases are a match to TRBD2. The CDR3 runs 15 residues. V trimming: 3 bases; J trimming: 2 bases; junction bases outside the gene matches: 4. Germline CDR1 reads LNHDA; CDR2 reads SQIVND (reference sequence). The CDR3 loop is CASSIQRGVQETQYF. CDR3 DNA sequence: TGTGCCAGTAGTATCCAGCGGGGGGTACAAGAGACCCAGTACTTC.

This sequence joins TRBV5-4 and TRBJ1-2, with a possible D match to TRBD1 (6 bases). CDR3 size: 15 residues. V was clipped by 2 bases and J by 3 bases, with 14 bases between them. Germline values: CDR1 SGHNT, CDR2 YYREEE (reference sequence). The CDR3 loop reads CASSLDRSKHYGYTF. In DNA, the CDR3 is TGTGCCAGCAGCTTAGACAGGAGCAAGCACTATGGCTACACCTTC.

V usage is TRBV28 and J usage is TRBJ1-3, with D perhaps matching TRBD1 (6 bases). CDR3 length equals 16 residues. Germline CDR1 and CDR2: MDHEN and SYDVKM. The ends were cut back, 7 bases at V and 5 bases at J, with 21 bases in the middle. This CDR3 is CASTNRGGPRRNTIYF. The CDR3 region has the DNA TGTGCCAGCACCAATAGGGGGGGTCCTCGGAGAAACACCATATATTTT.

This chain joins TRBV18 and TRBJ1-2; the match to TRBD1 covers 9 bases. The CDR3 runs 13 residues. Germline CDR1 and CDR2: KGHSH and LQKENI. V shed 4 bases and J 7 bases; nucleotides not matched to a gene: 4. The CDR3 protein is CASSQQGASGYTF. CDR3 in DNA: TGTGCCAGCTCACAACAGGGGGCGAGTGGCTACACCTTC.